This T cell receptor (beta chain) stems from a study of spatial heterogeneity in lung cancer. Time point meaning: sample taken at primary tumor resection. Sequencing was performed on whole RNA extracted from tumor and nontumor lung tissue, or from frozen PBMC, and the material was left unsorted. The donor population consisted of approximately 70 patients with untreated, early-stage non-small cell lung cancer. TCRdb redid the calling of the 5' RACE reads with MiXCR, one entry per CDR3 protein. The table has around 4,000 distinct CDR3 sequences, 15% to 20% seen once. Trimming cost V 3 bases and J 0 bases, with 12 bases left between them. The germline V gene has CDR1 SNHLY and CDR2 FYNNEI. The CDR3 runs 17 residues.

The sequence came from a male donor with early-stage non-small cell lung cancer. This chain uses TRBV2 with TRBJ1-6; unclear D gene. The sample was PBMCs, taken at surgery. CDR3 protein: CASSDWQMSSYNSPLHF. In nucleotides, the CDR3 is TGTGCCAGCAGTGATTGGCAGATGAGCTCCTATAATTCACCCCTCCACTTT. The variable domain in full, with the rest retrieved from reference TRBV2 and TRBJ1-6, is EPEVTQTPSHQVTQMGQEVILRCVPISNHLYFYWYRQILGQKVEFLVSFYNNEISEKSEIFDDQFSVERPDGSNFTLKIRSTKLEDSAMYFCASSDWQMSSYNSPLHFGNGTRLTVT.